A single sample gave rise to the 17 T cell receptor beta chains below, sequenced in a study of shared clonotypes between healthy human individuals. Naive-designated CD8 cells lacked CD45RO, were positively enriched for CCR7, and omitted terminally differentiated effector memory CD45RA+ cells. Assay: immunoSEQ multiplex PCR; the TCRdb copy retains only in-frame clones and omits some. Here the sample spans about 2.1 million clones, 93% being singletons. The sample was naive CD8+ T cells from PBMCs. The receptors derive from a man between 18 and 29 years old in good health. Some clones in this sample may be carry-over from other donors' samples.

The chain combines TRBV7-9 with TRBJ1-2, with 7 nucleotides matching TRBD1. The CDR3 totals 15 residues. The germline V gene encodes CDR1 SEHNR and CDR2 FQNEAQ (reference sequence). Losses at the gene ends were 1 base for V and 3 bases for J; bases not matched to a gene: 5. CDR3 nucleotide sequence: TGTGCCAGCAGCTTAGGGAGGGACAGCTACTATGGCTACACCTTC. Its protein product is CASSLGRDSYYGYTF.

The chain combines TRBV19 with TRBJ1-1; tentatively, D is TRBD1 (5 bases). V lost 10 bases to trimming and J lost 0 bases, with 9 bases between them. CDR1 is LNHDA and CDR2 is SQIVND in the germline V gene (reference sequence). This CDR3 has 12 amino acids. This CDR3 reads CATRALNTEAFF. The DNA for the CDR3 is TGTGCCACCAGGGCACTGAACACTGAAGCTTTCTTT.

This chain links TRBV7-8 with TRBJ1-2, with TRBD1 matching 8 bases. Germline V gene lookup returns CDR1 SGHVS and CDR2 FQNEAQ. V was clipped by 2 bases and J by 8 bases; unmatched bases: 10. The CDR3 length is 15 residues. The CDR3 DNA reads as TGTGCCAGCAGCTTAACAGGGGGGAGCCCCCGGGGCTACACCTTC. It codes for CASSLTGGSPRGYTF.

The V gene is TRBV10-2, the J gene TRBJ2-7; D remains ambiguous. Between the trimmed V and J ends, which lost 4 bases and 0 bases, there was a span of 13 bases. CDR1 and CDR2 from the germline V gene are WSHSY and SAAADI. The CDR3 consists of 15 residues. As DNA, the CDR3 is TGCGCCAGCAGTGGGTCAGACTTTAGCTCCTACGAGCAGTACTTC. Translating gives CASSGSDFSSYEQYF.

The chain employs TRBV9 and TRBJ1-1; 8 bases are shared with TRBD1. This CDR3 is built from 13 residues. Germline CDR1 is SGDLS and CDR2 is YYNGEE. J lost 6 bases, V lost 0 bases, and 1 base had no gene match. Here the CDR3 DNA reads TGTGCCAGCAGCGTAGGACAGGGGTCTGAAGCTTTCTTT. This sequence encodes CASSVGQGSEAFF.

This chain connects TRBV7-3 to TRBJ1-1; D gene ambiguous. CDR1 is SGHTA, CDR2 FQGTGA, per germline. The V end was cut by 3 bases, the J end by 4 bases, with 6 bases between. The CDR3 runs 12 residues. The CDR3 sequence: CASSLWLTEAFF. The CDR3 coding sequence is TGTGCCAGCAGCTTGTGGCTCACTGAAGCTTTCTTT. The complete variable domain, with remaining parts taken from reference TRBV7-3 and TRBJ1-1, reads GAGVSQTPSNKVTEKGKYVELRCDPISGHTALYWYRQSLGQGPEFLIYFQGTGAADDSGLPNDRFFAVRPEGSVSTLKIQRTERGDSAVYLCASSLWLTEAFFGQGTRLTVV.

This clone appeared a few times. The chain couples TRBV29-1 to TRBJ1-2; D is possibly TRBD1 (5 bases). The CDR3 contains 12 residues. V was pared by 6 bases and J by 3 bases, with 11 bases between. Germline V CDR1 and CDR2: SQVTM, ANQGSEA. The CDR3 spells CSVWGRDYGYTF. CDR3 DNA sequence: TGCAGCGTCTGGGGCCGGGACTATGGCTACACCTTC.

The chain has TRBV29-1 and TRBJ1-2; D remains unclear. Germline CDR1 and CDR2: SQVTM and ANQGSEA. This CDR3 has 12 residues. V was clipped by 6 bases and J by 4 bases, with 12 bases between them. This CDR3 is CSVVPSSYGYTF. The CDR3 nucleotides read TGCAGCGTGGTTCCGTCCAGCTATGGCTACACCTTC.

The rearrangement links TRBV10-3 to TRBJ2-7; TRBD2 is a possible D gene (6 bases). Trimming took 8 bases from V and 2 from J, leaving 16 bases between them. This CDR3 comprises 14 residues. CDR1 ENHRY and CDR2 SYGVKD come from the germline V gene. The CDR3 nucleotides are TGTGCCATCGCCAGGTCTAGCGAAACCTACGAGCAGTACTTC. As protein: CAIARSSETYEQYF.

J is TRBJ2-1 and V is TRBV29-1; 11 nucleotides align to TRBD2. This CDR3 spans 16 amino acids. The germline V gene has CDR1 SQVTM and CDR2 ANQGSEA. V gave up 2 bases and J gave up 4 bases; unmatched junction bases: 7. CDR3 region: CSVETASGRKYNEQFF. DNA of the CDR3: TGCAGCGTTGAAACGGCTAGCGGGAGGAAATACAATGAGCAGTTCTTC.

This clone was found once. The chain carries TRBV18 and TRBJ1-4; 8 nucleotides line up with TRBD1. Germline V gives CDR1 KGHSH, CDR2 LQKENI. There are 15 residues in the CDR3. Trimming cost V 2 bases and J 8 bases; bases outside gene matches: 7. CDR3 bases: TGTGCCAGCTCACCAACCAGGGGGCGGCGAGAAAAACTGTTTTTT. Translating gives CASSPTRGRREKLFF.

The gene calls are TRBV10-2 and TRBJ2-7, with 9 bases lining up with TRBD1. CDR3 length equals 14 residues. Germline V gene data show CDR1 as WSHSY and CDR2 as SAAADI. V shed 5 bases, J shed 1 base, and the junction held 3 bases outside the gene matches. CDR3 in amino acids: CASSNDRGSYEQYF. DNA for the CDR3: TGCGCCAGCAGTAATGACAGGGGGTCCTACGAGCAGTACTTC.

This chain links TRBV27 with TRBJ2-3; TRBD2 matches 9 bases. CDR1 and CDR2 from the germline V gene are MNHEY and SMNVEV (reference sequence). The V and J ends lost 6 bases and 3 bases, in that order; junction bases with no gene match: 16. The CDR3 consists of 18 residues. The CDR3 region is CASSQGLASGVRTDTQYF. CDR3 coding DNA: TGTGCCAGCAGCCAAGGACTAGCGTCGGGGGTTAGGACAGATACGCAGTATTTT.

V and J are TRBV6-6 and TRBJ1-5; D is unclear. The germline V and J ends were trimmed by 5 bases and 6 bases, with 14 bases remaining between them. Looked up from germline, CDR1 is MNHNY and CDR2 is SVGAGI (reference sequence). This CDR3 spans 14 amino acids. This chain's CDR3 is CASSPGEPIQPQHF. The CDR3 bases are TGTGCCAGCAGTCCGGGAGAGCCAATTCAGCCCCAGCATTTT.

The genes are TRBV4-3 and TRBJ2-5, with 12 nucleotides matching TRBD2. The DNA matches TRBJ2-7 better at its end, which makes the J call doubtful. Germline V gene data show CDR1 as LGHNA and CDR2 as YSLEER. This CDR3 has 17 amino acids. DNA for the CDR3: TGCGCCAGCAGCCAAGCGCAACTAGCGGGAGGTCCCTACGAGCAGTACTTC. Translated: CASSQAQLAGGPYEQYF.

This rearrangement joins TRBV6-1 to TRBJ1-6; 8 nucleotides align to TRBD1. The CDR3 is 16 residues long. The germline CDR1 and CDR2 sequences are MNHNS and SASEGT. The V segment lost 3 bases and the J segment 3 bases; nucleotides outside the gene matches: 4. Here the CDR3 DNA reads TGTGCCAGCAGTGATCGACAGGGGTACTATAATTCACCCCTCCACTTT. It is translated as CASSDRQGYYNSPLHF.

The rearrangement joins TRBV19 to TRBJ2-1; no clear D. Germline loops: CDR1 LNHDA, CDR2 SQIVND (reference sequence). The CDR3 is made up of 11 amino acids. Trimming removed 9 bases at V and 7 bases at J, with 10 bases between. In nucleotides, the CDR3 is TGTGCCAGCCAAGCTTGGAATGAGCAGTTCTTC. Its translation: CASQAWNEQFF.